The source of this T cell receptor (beta chain) is a study of blood T cell repertoires in COVID-19. Looking at the study overall: Donors in the United States, Italy and Spain gave samples during acute or convalescent COVID-19. The analysed material was cDNA or gDNA that came from T cells, B-cell-depleted T cells, or PBMCs.

TCRdb keeps only in-frame clones here, not all; method: immunoSEQ multiplex PCR. Among about 42,000 clones listed, around nine tenths were seen once. Germline assignment: CDR1 MDHEN and CDR2 SYDVKM. Trimming shortened V by 5 bases and J by 7 bases, and 23 bases separated the two germline ends. This CDR3 spans 16 amino acids. Sequencing was carried out using peripheral blood. The chain uses TRBV28 and TRBJ1-2; perhaps TRBD1 as D (5 bases). This TCR was recovered from a human donor in a cohort sampled during active COVID-19. CDR3 coding DNA: TGTGCCAGCAGTCCACAGGTCGAGGCGTTATACGCTGGCTACACCTTC. Translated, it gives CASSPQVEALYAGYTF.